The 14 T cell receptor beta chains reported below all come from one sample, sequenced in a study of Ad26.COV2.S vaccination and SARS-CoV-2 variants. Data came from immunoSEQ multiplex PCR; TCRdb stores just in-frame clones and leaves some out. The sample lists hundreds of thousands of clones; approximately 81% were seen once. The sample's treatment: about 20 received Ad26.COV2.S at low or high dose, single or two shots; a few received placebo; per-sample allocation not given. Samples came from day 63 after the first vaccine or placebo injection. The sample in question was peripheral blood, obtained in a trial of Ad26.COV2.S vaccine versus placebo. Receptors were obtained from a person between 18 and 65 years old who received the Ad26.COV2.S COVID-19 vaccine or a placebo.

CDR3 nucleotides: TGTGCCAGCAGCTCCAACCCCGGGACAGGGAAAGGTTACGAGCAGTACTTC. Translated: CASSSNPGTGKGYEQYF. The chain combines TRBV7-6 with TRBJ2-7; 9 positions agree with TRBD1. Germline trimming cut 4 bases from V and 4 bases from J; bases unmatched to any gene: 14. CDR1 is SGHVS, CDR2 FNYEAQ, per germline. The CDR3 runs to 17 residues.

This clone showed up just once. The rearrangement uses TRBV7-2 and TRBJ2-7; a weak D match, TRBD2 (6 bases). Germline CDR1 reads SGHTA; CDR2 reads FQGNSA. The CDR3 spans 14 residues. Deletions cut 5 bases from V and 2 bases from J, with 13 bases between. CDR3 DNA sequence: TGTGCCAGCAGCCCCCGGACTACCACCTACGAGCAGTACTTC. Protein product: CASSPRTTTYEQYF.

The V call is TRBV4-1, the J call TRBJ2-7; a possible D gene is TRBD2 (7 bases). The CDR3 is 15 residues long. V shed 0 bases and J shed 3 bases, with 12 bases lying between them. CDR1 MGHRA and CDR2 YSYEKL come from the germline V gene. The CDR3, as DNA: TGCGCCAGCAGCCAAGATGCGGGGGCTGACTACGAGCAGTACTTC. As protein: CASSQDAGADYEQYF.

The genes are TRBV18 and TRBJ1-4; maybe TRBD1 (6 bases). Deletions cut 6 bases from V and 8 bases from J, with 13 bases between. The CDR3 runs 13 residues. Germline loops: CDR1 KGHSH, CDR2 LQKENI. The CDR3 DNA reads TGTGCCAGCTCCCCTGGGGGGCGAGAAAAACTGTTTTTT. Protein: CASSPGGREKLFF.

On this clone itself: The germline gene is not matched at one end of the junction; a read error may be the cause. Other DNA sequences within the sample encode an identical CDR3. The chain carries TRBV7-2 and TRBJ2-7, with D hard to call. From germline, CDR1 is SGHTA and CDR2 FQGNSA. This CDR3 region has 14 residues. CDR3 loop: CASSLVTFSYEQYF. The CDR3 DNA is TGTGCCAGCAGTTTAGTTACATTCTCCTACGAGCAGTACTTC.

The chain carries TRBV5-1 and TRBJ2-7; 7 bases align to TRBD2. There are 16 residues in the CDR3. Germline CDR1 SGHRS, CDR2 YFSETQ. V shed 2 bases and J 3 bases; nucleotides not matched to a gene: 11. CDR3 region: CASSFIGLDAVYEQYF. The DNA of the CDR3 is TGCGCCAGCAGCTTTATCGGACTAGATGCGGTCTACGAGCAGTACTTC.

V usage is TRBV9 and J usage is TRBJ1-6; D gene uncertain. The ends were cut back, 2 bases at V and 8 bases at J, with 11 bases in the middle. The CDR3 totals 14 residues. Germline V gives CDR1 SGDLS, CDR2 YYNGEE. Written as DNA, the CDR3 is TGTGCCAGCAGCGTGCGGGGTCAGGATTCACCCCTCCACTTT. As protein: CASSVRGQDSPLHF.

The chain is built from TRBV6-1 and TRBJ1-1; D remains unclear. The CDR3 length is 13 residues. Germline loops: CDR1 MNHNS, CDR2 SASEGT. The V end was cut by 2 bases, the J end by 1 base, with 5 bases between. The DNA of the CDR3 is TGTGCCAGCAGTGAACAACCGAACACTGAAGCTTTCTTT. This translates into CASSEQPNTEAFF.

This clone was observed many times. The chain employs TRBV19 and TRBJ2-7, with D tentatively TRBD1 (6 bases). V was clipped by 9 bases and J by 2 bases, with 17 bases between them. The CDR3 has 14 amino acids. Germline V gene data show CDR1 as LNHDA and CDR2 as SQIVND (reference sequence). The CDR3 here is CASTPEGETYEQYF. The CDR3 DNA follows: TGTGCCAGCACCCCTGAGGGGGAAACCTACGAGCAGTACTTC.

This chain links TRBV27 with TRBJ2-2; 10 bases match TRBD1. Losses at the gene ends were 5 bases for V and 6 bases for J; bases not matched to a gene: 9. This CDR3 region has 16 residues. Germline CDR1 reads MNHEY; CDR2 reads SMNVEV (reference sequence). CDR3 sequence (DNA): TGTGCCAGCAGTCCCTGGGGACAGGGGACGCCCGGGGAGCTGTTTTTT. It yields the protein CASSPWGQGTPGELFF.

The V call is TRBV7-9, the J call TRBJ2-7; TRBD1 matches at 9 bases. The CDR3 is made up of 13 amino acids. The J segment lost 3 bases and the V segment lost 5 bases, leaving 2 bases of the junction unmatched. Germline V gives CDR1 SEHNR, CDR2 FQNEAQ (reference sequence). The CDR3 is CASSTGQGYEQYF. In nucleotides, the CDR3 is TGTGCCAGCAGCACGGGACAGGGCTACGAGCAGTACTTC. Complete variable domain (other parts from reference TRBV7-9 and TRBJ2-7): DTGVSQNPRHKITKRGQNVTFRCDPISEHNRLYWYRQTLGQGPEFLTYFQNEAQLEKSRLLSDRFSAERPKGSFSTLEIQRTEQGDSAMYLCASSTGQGYEQYFGPGTRLTVT.

V is TRBV27 and J is TRBJ2-7; TRBD2 matches 7 bases. Germline V lookup: CDR1 MNHEY, CDR2 SMNVEV (reference sequence). With 2 bases clipped from V and 7 bases from J, the junction kept 8 bases outside the gene matches. The CDR3 contains 14 residues. The CDR3 loop reads CASSLGLGSREQYF. The CDR3 region has the DNA TGTGCCAGCAGTTTAGGACTAGGCTCTCGGGAGCAGTACTTC.

The rearrangement joins TRBV2 to TRBJ2-5; D is unclear. This CDR3 contains 11 residues. Looked up from germline, CDR1 is SNHLY and CDR2 is FYNNEI. Trimming shortened V by 8 bases and J by 5 bases, and 9 bases separated the two germline ends. The CDR3 sequence: CASSVAETQYF. The CDR3 DNA reads as TGTGCCAGCTCAGTTGCGGAGACCCAGTACTTC.

This clone was recorded only once. The J gene is TRBJ1-4, the V gene TRBV11-2; D is unclear. Deletions cut 5 bases from V and 3 bases from J, with 13 bases between. From germline, CDR1 is SGHAT and CDR2 FQNNGV. The CDR3 totals 15 residues. The CDR3 loop is CASSGWLVANEKLFF. CDR3 bases: TGTGCCAGCAGCGGATGGTTGGTTGCTAATGAAAAACTGTTTTTT.